The present T cell receptor (beta chain) was sequenced within a study of cytomegalovirus exposure and HLA in healthy donors (dated by TCRdb to the late 2010s). For the study in its entirety: An earlier analysis of some 620 of the donors reported under 300 Gb of sequence data and roughly 120 million unique TCR beta sequences obtained from roughly 170 million T cells. HLA typing included class I and class II loci at four-digit resolution. Of the 300 to 500 genotyped donors, approximately 81% were placed in the genetic ancestry cluster associated with self-reported Caucasian donors. To decide whether each TCR beta V gene segment behaved as functional or pseudogenic, an earlier analysis of 587 of the donors relied on high-throughput TCR beta sequencing. In the later analysis, no new phenotypic data were used to find candidate immune exposures; instead, reliance was placed on TCR beta sequences and their occurrence across donors. About five DR-DQ haplotypes were treated as single units for association and clustering because of strong linkage in the cohort. The number of typed donors differed by locus: roughly 629-630 for A, B, C, DRB1 and DQB1; approximately 520 for DQA1; around 610 for DPA1; and roughly 470 for DPB1. Across around 400 genotyped donors of the cohort, an average of about 240,000 unique TCR beta nucleotide sequences per donor were sequenced, and 15% to 20% of those sequences were non-productive. All discovery cohort repertoires had been generated on a single sequencing platform. An early release covering just under 650 HLA-typed donors comprised about 320 gigabases of sequencing data and 85 million or so unique TCR sequences. Besides the first cohort of around 670 subjects, a separate validation cohort made up of over a hundred different subjects was used. A later analysis re-analyzed previously published TCR beta repertoires from approximately 700 donors and added high-resolution HLA genotyping to study TCR occurrence patterns. The aim of the study was to test whether cataloging public T cell receptors could identify signatures of past pathogen exposure. Donor age, sex, ethnicity and CMV serostatus were collected together with the repertoire data. Genome-wide SNP genotypes for about three fifths of the roughly 670 donors were used in a later genetic analysis, which treated that subset as a discovery cohort. To predict cytomegalovirus infection status, the study combined high-throughput TCR immunosequencing, statistical association of individual TCRs with disease status, and machine learning. The study used immunosequencing to profile the T cell repertoires of approximately 630 subjects and linked those repertoires to cytomegalovirus serostatus.

Libraries were prepared through the immunoSEQ multiplex PCR assay. For the multiplex PCR, a mixture combining 60 forward primers for TCR Vbeta segments and 13 reverse primers for TCR Jbeta segments was used. The CDR3 region of rearranged TCR beta genes was amplified from genomic DNA by a multiplex PCR assay. Amplified TCR beta libraries were sequenced as 87-base-pair reads on the Illumina HiSeq System. As for the original processing: A later analysis counted 75 million to 100 million unique TCR beta chains across the approximately 700 repertoires, and some 11 million of these chains were shared by at least two donors. A nearest-neighbor algorithm error-corrected the raw reads and collapsed the reads into unique sequences, merging closely related sequences to remove PCR and sequencing errors. To assign V, D and J gene segments, CDR3 sequences were aligned to IMGT reference sequences. For a sequence to be retained, at least a six-nucleotide match to both a V gene segment and a J gene segment was required. A rearrangement was called productive if the CDR3 had no stop codons and remained in frame with V and J, and every other rearrangement was called non-productive. CDR3 was defined by IMGT convention, running from the second conserved V-encoded cysteine to the conserved J-encoded phenylalanine. The earlier analysis of 500 to 600 of the donors excluded sequences that lacked an unambiguous match to a single V gene segment. In an earlier analysis of 500 to 750 of the donors, V segments were called functional above 56.7% productive rearrangements and were called segregating when the between-donor standard deviation exceeded 5%. A statistical classification framework was built to diagnose cytomegalovirus status from the catalog of TCR beta chain sequences. A later analysis assigned V and J genes by comparing TCR nucleotide sequences with IMGT/GENE-DB human TR gene sequences. A later analysis assigned CDR3 sequences and most-parsimonious VDJ recombination scenarios with the TCRdist pipeline. A later analysis defined each TCR beta chain by its CDR3 amino acid sequence plus V-gene family, and excluded reads lacking a unique V-gene family. As a way to deal with suspected cross-contamination and a sequencing artifact, a later analysis dropped 450 to 600 nucleotide sequences that were highly shared and had low generation probability. A later analysis calculated a clonal expansion index for each public chain from normalized within-repertoire ranks of inferred template counts. Generation probabilities in a later analysis came from a VDJ recombination model fitted to out-of-frame rearrangements, and those results were checked against IGoR. Hypergeometric tests were used in a later analysis to score TCR-TCR, TCR-HLA and TCR-CMV co-occurrence, with a repertoire-size bias correction applied to the TCR pairs. To estimate false discovery rates, a later analysis permuted the HLA or CMV assignments 20 times. A later analysis grouped co-occurring TCRs with DBSCAN, adding TCRdist sequence similarity when clustering within HLA-allele-positive subsets. Repertoires with fewer than 30,000 or more than 120,000 public chains were left out of co-occurrence clustering, as were about 5 repertoires with anomalous nucleotide sharing. As stored in TCRdb, this immuneACCESS dataset retains in-frame rearrangements with V and J assigned. A fraction of the clones does not appear; measured against another copy, unresolved V genes explain less than half of the discrepancy, and the remainder lacks a known reason. The V and J calls and clone size come from that table; D and trimming were worked out from the DNA. The sample includes around 91,000 clones, with 55% to 75% observed a single time. The top ten hold roughly 3.2% of the sample.

The CDR3, cysteine through phenylalanine, is 14 amino acids long. The sequence is cut down to CDR3 DNA, 42 bases in frame from base 1. CDR1 SGHNT and CDR2 YENEEA were looked up in the germline V gene. V and J are trimmed by 4 bases and 4 bases, and the gene matches miss 4 bases of the junction. With respect to this clone: Its antigen has not been determined. It has no much larger one-base neighbor in the sample; base qualities were not kept.

Summary of the overall study and its limitations: A further reported finding was that TCR beta sequences accurately predicted the HLA-A and HLA-B alleles for most subjects in the first cohort. Most CMV-associated TCR beta chains appeared to be HLA-restricted in a later analysis, and the HLA associations seemed to be driven largely by CMV exposure. For the cohort, immune exposure information was limited to CMV serostatus. In this cohort, only TCR beta chains were sequenced, and detectable features were limited by the absence of alpha or paired-chain data. The sequencing pipeline was judged likely to have produced a cluster of highly shared sequence variants as a technical artifact. According to a later analysis, parvovirus B19, influenza, CMV and Epstein-Barr virus appeared linked to several top co-occurrence clusters. Three of the identified cytomegalovirus-associated TCR beta chains were confirmed in vitro to be specific for cytomegalovirus antigens. The authors suggested that the approach could potentially be generalized to other disease states and immunological phenotypes. The study gave a list of more than 150 TCR beta chains associated with cytomegalovirus. Because HLA typing was missing for some donors at each locus, association tests included only the typed subset. Sequencing depth was assumed to be roughly uniform across donors in the presence/absence analyses, though that assumption may not hold. In a later analysis, HLA-associated TCR beta chains showed more clonal expansion and lower generation probabilities than non-associated chains that were equally common. Linkage disequilibrium might explain the correlated functional status among segregating V segments, but an unknown experimental factor could not be ruled out. Specific HLA alleles were associated with 16,951 TCR beta sequences at a false discovery rate of 0.05 in a later analysis. Most TCR sequences were seen in very few donors, while some public TCRs were found in many individuals. A later genetic analysis reported fewer N-insertions in productive TCRs among donors in an Asian-associated ancestry cluster than the roughly 670-donor mean. In a later analysis, the rate of TCR association differed among HLA loci, with DRB1 alleles having the most associated TCRs and HLA-C alleles having the fewest. The earlier analysis of 587 of the donors excluded 15 to 20 rarely observed V segments, including chromosome 9 orphons, because counts were too low. V-gene and J-gene trimming of TCR beta chains was associated with a missense DCLRE1C variant in a later genetic analysis, and the association was replicated in an independent cohort. Some IMGT-functional V segments, including TRBV6-2 and TRBV6-3, could not be distinguished by the 87-base-pair reads and were therefore excluded. The classifier was reported to diagnose cytomegalovirus status with high specificity and sensitivity in both the original cohort and the validation cohort. An earlier analysis of 450 to 750 of the donors showed that most TCR beta V segments appeared in productive rearrangements either about 90% or about 30% of the time, which broadly matched IMGT annotations. When HLA alleles, especially DR and DQ, strongly co-occurred, TCR associations were difficult to assign to individual alleles.

The cohort comprised under 700 healthy bone marrow donors. Cohort members were all nominally healthy when sampled, although unrecorded immune exposures were likely present. The donor tested CMV seronegative and was one of the 352 seronegative cohort members. A peripheral blood sample was provided by each donor, and peripheral blood mononuclear cells were used for TCR beta sequencing. Genomic DNA was extracted from the blood cell samples with the Qiagen DNeasy Blood Extraction Kit. The sequence is built from TRBV11-3 and TRBJ1-3; TRBD1 fits 7 bases in the junction. This clonotype originated in a man aged 55-75 years in good health and CMV-seronegative. Sequencing was done on a sample of PBMCs. CDR3 protein: CASSSQGIGNTIYF. The DNA reads as follows: TGTGCCAGCAGCTCACAGGGGATCGGAAACACCATATATTTT.